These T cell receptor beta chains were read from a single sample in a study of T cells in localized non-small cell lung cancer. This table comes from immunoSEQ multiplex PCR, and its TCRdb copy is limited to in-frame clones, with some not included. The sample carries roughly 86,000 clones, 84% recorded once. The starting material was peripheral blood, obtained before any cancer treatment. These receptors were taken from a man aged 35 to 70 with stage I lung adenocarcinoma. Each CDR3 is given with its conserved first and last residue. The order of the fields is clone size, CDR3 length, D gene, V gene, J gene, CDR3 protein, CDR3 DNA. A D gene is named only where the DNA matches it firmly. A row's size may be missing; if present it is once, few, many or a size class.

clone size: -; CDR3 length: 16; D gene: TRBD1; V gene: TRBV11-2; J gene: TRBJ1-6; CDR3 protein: CASSLGQAGGISPLHF; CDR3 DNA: TGTGCCAGCAGCTTAGGTCAGGCAGGGGGGATCTCACCCCTCCACTTT
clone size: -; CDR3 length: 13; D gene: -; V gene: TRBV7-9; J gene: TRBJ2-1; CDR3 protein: CASSLISNNEQFF; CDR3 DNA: TGTGCCAGCAGCTTGATTAGTAACAATGAGCAGTTCTTC
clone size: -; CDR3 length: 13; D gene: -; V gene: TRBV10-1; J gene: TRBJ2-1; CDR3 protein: CASSAYREAEQFF; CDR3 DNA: TGCGCCAGCAGTGCCTACAGGGAAGCTGAGCAGTTCTTC
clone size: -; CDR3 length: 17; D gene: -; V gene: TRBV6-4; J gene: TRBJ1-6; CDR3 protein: CASRKDRLSSYNSPLHF; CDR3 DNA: TGTGCCAGCAGAAAGGACAGACTGAGCTCCTATAATTCACCCCTCCACTTT
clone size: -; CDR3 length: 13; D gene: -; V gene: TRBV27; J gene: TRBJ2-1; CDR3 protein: CASSYGLGARGFF; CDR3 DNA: TGTGCCAGCTCTTACGGCCTAGGGGCGAGGGGGTTCTTC
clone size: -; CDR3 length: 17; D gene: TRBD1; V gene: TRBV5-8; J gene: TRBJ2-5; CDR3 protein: CASSLNGVPGQGETQYF; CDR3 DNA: TGTGCCAGCAGCTTGAACGGCGTACCGGGACAGGGAGAGACCCAGTACTTC
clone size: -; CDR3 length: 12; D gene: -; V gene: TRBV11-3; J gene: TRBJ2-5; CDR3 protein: CASSLDRETQYF; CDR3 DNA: TGTGCCAGCAGCTTAGATAGGGAGACCCAGTACTTC
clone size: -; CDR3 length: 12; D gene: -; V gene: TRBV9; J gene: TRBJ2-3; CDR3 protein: CASASSADTQYF; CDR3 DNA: TGTGCCAGTGCCTCGTCTGCAGATACGCAGTATTTT
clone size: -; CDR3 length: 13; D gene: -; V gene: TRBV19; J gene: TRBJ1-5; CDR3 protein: CASKTRADQPQHF; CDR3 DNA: TGTGCCAGTAAAACAAGGGCGGATCAGCCCCAGCATTTT
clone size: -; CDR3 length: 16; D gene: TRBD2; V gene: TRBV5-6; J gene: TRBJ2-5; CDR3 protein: CASSKRLAGLQETQYF; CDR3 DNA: TGTGCCAGCAGCAAAAGACTAGCGGGGTTACAAGAGACCCAGTACTTC
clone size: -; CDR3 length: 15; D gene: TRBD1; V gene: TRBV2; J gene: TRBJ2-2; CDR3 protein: CASIPDRGQTGELFF; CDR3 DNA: TGTGCCAGCATCCCGGACAGGGGACAGACCGGGGAGCTGTTTTTT
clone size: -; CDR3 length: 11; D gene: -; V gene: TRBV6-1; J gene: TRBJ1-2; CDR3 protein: CASSEVRAHTF; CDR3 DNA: TGTGCCAGCAGTGAAGTACGGGCTCACACCTTC
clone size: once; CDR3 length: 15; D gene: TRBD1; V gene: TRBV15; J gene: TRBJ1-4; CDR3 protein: CATSRDPGQNEKLFF; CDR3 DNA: TGTGCCACCAGCAGAGATCCGGGACAGAATGAAAAACTGTTTTTT
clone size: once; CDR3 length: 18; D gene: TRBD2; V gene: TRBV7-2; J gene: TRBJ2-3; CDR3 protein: CASSYTYSGGVGTDTQYF; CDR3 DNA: TGTGCCAGCAGCTATACGTACAGCGGGGGTGTGGGCACAGATACGCAGTATTTT